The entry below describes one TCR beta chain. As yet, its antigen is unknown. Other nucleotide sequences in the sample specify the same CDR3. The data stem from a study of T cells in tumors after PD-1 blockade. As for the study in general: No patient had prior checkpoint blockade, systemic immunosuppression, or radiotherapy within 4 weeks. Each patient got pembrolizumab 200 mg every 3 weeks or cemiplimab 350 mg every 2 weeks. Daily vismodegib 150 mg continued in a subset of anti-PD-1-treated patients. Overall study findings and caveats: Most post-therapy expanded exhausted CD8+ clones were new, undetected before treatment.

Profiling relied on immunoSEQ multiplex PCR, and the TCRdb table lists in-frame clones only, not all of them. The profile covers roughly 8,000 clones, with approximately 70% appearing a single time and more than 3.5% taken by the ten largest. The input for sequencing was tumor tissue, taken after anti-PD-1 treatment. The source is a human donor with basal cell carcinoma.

The CDR3 sequence is CASSTRQGTDTQYF. Written as DNA, the CDR3 is TGTGCCAGTAGTACACGACAGGGAACAGATACGCAGTATTTT. The rearrangement joins TRBV19 to TRBJ2-3, with 7 nucleotides matching TRBD1. Germline V lookup: CDR1 LNHDA, CDR2 SQIVND (reference sequence). This CDR3 has 14 residues. After removal of 4 bases from V and 3 bases from J, the junction contained 4 bases not matched to a gene.